This T cell receptor (beta chain) was obtained from a study of blood T cells in healthy people across ages. As for this clonotype: Relative to the germline gene, one junction end is altered; a read error may explain this.

Germline V gene data show CDR1 as LGHDT and CDR2 as YNNKEL (reference sequence). CDR3 length: 14 amino acids. Primed by a sample-barcoded 5' primer and a J-beta primer mix, a second PCR proceeded for 7 to 11 cycles. TCRdb called the 5' RACE reads again in MiXCR, with one record for every CDR3 protein. The table includes hundreds of thousands of distinct CDR3 sequences, roughly 30% detected once. The chain is built from TRBV3-1 and TRBJ1-5; a weak D match, TRBD1 (5 bases). The source is an elderly woman in good health. Source material: blood. Here the CDR3 reads CTSSPQGPRQPQHF. The CDR3, as DNA: TGTACCAGCAGCCCGCAGGGTCCTCGACAGCCCCAGCATTTT.